The clone carrying this TCR beta chain occurred many times. Antigen unknown. The CDR3 regions of TCR beta were amplified from RNA transcripts. The HTBI primer set drove a first-round RT-PCR of the TCR CDR3. TCRdb ran MiXCR on the multiplex PCR reads and lists one entry per CDR3 protein. The sample has about 260,000 distinct CDR3 sequences; 16% are singletons. Exclusion followed for patients with uncontrolled infection, other autoimmune disease, pregnancy or lactation. The diagnoses drew upon clinical symptoms, serum thyroxine and TRAb, thyroid ultrasound and orbital computed tomography. Source material for PBMCs was over 7.5 ml fresh peripheral blood. The record originates from a study of T cells in Graves' hyperthyroidism and ophthalmopathy. This CDR3 is built from 14 residues. Trimming took 6 bases from V and 6 from J; bases not matched to a gene: 6. Per the germline V gene, CDR1 is MGHRA and CDR2 is YSYEKL.

The study's findings and limits: A model built on 13 V-J features separated ophthalmopathy from stable hyperthyroidism.

Material: blood. This receptor was obtained from a woman younger than 30 with Graves' ophthalmopathy. V usage is TRBV4-1 and J usage is TRBJ2-1; 9 bases match TRBD1. The CDR3 spells CASRAGTGRNEQFF. Written as DNA, the CDR3 is TGCGCCAGCAGAGCCGGGACAGGGCGCAATGAGCAGTTCTTC.